Listed below are T cell receptor beta chains from one sample, sequenced in a study of blood T cell repertoires in COVID-19. Generated by immunoSEQ multiplex PCR, the TCRdb table keeps only in-frame clones and is missing some. The repertoire holds under 200,000 clones, with about 85% as singletons. Sequencing was carried out using peripheral blood. The origin of the receptors is an elderly woman with acute or convalescent COVID-19. CDR3s include the opening cysteine and the closing phenylalanine or tryptophan. The D gene is left open where the match is weak. Clone size is not always given. Where it is, it says once, few, many or a class for expanded clones.

>TRBV5-4|TRBD2|TRBJ2-7|-
TGTGCCAGCAGCTTGGAGGCTAGCGGGGATTCGATATACGAGCAGTACTTC
CASSLEASGDSIYEQYF
>TRBV11-2|-|TRBJ2-1|-
TGTGCCAGCAGCTCGTCCGGGACACCCCGCAATGAGCAGTTCTTC
CASSSSGTPRNEQFF
>TRBV11-2|-|TRBJ2-5|-
TGTGCCAGCAGACCGATGCCCGGTCAAGAGACCCAGTACTTC
CASRPMPGQETQYF
>TRBV24-1|-|TRBJ2-2|-
TGTGCCACCAGTGAATCGAAGTCCCTGGCACCCGGGGAGCTGTTTTTT
CATSESKSLAPGELFF
>TRBV7-2|-|TRBJ1-5|-
TGTGCCAGCAGCTTGGAACCGGGCGGGATCCAGCCCCAGCATTTT
CASSLEPGGIQPQHF
>TRBV6-6|TRBD1|TRBJ2-7|-
TGTGCCAGCAGTTACGATTCACAGGGGTCCTACGAGCAGTACTTC
CASSYDSQGSYEQYF
>TRBV10-3|-|TRBJ1-6|-
TGTGCCATCAGGGCCCAGGGAACTGATTCACCCCTCCACTTT
CAIRAQGTDSPLHF
>TRBV24-1|-|TRBJ2-1|-
TGTGCCACCAGTGATCCCCTCGGCAGGGGCGGGCGTGAGCAGTTCTTC
CATSDPLGRGGREQFF
>TRBV30|-|TRBJ1-5|once
TGTGCCTGGGGGGGGGAAACGAGCAATCAGCCCCAGCATTTT
CAWGGETSNQPQHF
>TRBV19|TRBD1|TRBJ1-4|-
TGTGCCAGTGAAACTCGAAGGACAGGATATGAAAAACTGTTTTTT
CASETRRTGYEKLFF
>TRBV10-3|TRBD1|TRBJ1-6|-
TGTGCCATCAGTGAGTCGACAGGGGTAAATGGTTCACCCCTCCACTTT
CAISESTGVNGSPLHF
>TRBV6-6|-|TRBJ1-3|-
TGTGCCAGCAGTTACGATCCAGGGACTGGAAACACCATATATTTT
CASSYDPGTGNTIYF
>TRBV7-2|-|TRBJ1-1|-
TGTGCCAGCAGCTTACAGGCGGGGGGGACCACTGAAGCTTTCTTT
CASSLQAGGTTEAFF
>TRBV30|TRBD1|TRBJ1-1|once
TGTGCCTGGACGGACAGGGGGCCAGCTTTCTTT
CAWTDRGPAFF
>TRBV21-1|-|TRBJ1-1|-
TGTGCCAGCAGCAGGGGGCTGATGGCTACTGAAGCTTTCTTT
CASSRGLMATEAFF
>TRBV19|-|TRBJ1-1|-
TGTGCCAGTAGTGCGGGACCGACAAAAGAAGCTTTCTTT
CASSAGPTKEAFF
>TRBV6-5|-|TRBJ1-1|-
TGTGCCAGCAGTTACGAACAGTACACTGAAGCTTTCTTT
CASSYEQYTEAFF
>TRBV7-9|TRBD2|TRBJ2-1|-
TGTGCCAGCAGCTTAGGGAGCGGGAGATCGTATGAGCAGTTCTTC
CASSLGSGRSYEQFF
>TRBV18|TRBD2|TRBJ2-1|-
TGTGCCAGCTCACCACTTACATTTCGAGCGGGAGGATACAATGAGCAGTTCTTC
CASSPLTFRAGGYNEQFF
>TRBV6-5|-|TRBJ2-6|-
TGTGCCAGCAGTTACTCGTGGAGCTCTGGGGCCAACGTCCTGACTTTC
CASSYSWSSGANVLTF
>TRBV20-1|-|TRBJ2-1|-
TGCAGTGCAGGGGTAAATGAGCAGTTCTTC
CSAGVNEQFF
>TRBV3-1/TRBV3-2|-|TRBJ2-6|-
TGTGCCAGCAGCCTTGGTAGCTCTGGGGCCAACGTCCTGACTTTC
CASSLGSSGANVLTF
>TRBV11-2|-|TRBJ2-7|-
TGTGCCAGCAGCTCGGAGGGATTTACCTACGAGCAGTACTTC
CASSSEGFTYEQYF
>TRBV6-2/TRBV6-3|TRBD2|TRBJ2-1|-
TGTGCCAGCAGTTACCCGACTAGCGGGACCCGTAGCTCCTACAATGAGCAGTTCTTC
CASSYPTSGTRSSYNEQFF
>TRBV9|TRBD1|TRBJ2-1|-
TGTGCCAGCAGCTTCCTAACCGGGACAGGGGACAATGAGCAGTTCTTC
CASSFLTGTGDNEQFF
>TRBV10-3|-|TRBJ1-5|-
TGTGCCATCAGTGGGGGGGAGAATCAGCCCCAGCATTTT
CAISGGENQPQHF
>TRBV30|-|TRBJ1-5|-
TGTGCCTGGAGGCCGGGGGGAACACACAATCAGCCCCAGCATTTT
CAWRPGGTHNQPQHF
>TRBV11-1|-|TRBJ1-1|once
TGTGCCAGCAGCTTAACAGGTTACACTGAAGCTTTCTTT
CASSLTGYTEAFF
>TRBV2|-|TRBJ2-4|-
TGTGCCAGCAGTGAGGGCGGGGTTACCAAAAACATTCAGTACTTC
CASSEGGVTKNIQYF
>TRBV20-1|-|TRBJ2-7|-
TGCAGTGCTCGGACAGCCGGCGAGCAGTACTTC
CSARTAGEQYF
>TRBV7-8|-|TRBJ1-6|few
TGTGCCAGCAGCTTAGAAGCAGGGTGGGATAATTCACCCCTCCACTTT
CASSLEAGWDNSPLHF
>TRBV7-9|-|TRBJ2-3|-
TGTGCCAGCAGTTTAGTCAGGAGGGCCGGGGATACGCAGTATTTT
CASSLVRRAGDTQYF
>TRBV29-1|TRBD2|TRBJ2-2|-
TGCAGCGTCCCTGACCGGGACTACGCGAACACCGGGGAGCTGTTTTTT
CSVPDRDYANTGELFF
>TRBV5-6|TRBD2|TRBJ2-1|-
TGTGCCAGCACTAAAAAGGCGGGAGGGTCGAATGAGCAGTTCTTC
CASTKKAGGSNEQFF
>TRBV19|TRBD1|TRBJ2-7|-
TGTGCCAGTAGTACTGACAGGGTAGCCCCCTACGAGCAGTACTTC
CASSTDRVAPYEQYF
>TRBV7-2|-|TRBJ2-7|once
TGTGCCAGCAGCTTAGGGACAGCGCCCTACGAGCAGTACTTC
CASSLGTAPYEQYF
>TRBV18|TRBD1|TRBJ1-1|-
TGTGCCAGCGCCCCGGGACAGGGGAACACTGAAGCTTTCTTT
CASAPGQGNTEAFF
>TRBV5-1|-|TRBJ1-1|-
TGCGCCAGCAGCTCTGACAGTCCAAACACTGAAGCTTTCTTT
CASSSDSPNTEAFF
>TRBV27|TRBD2|TRBJ2-7|-
TGTGCCAGCAGGCGGACTAGCGGGAGCGGCTACGAGCAGTACTTC
CASRRTSGSGYEQYF
>TRBV7-2|TRBD2|TRBJ2-7|-
TGTGCCAGCAGCTCCACTAGCGGGAGGGCGGAGGAGCAGTACTTC
CASSSTSGRAEEQYF
>TRBV19|-|TRBJ2-5|-
TGTGCCAGTCGGGCAGGGGCAGAGACCCAGTACTTC
CASRAGAETQYF
>TRBV19|TRBD1|TRBJ1-1|-
TGTGCCAGTAGTATACTAGTCCGGACAGGGGGCGCGAACACTGAAGCTTTCTTT
CASSILVRTGGANTEAFF
>TRBV28|-|TRBJ1-5|-
TGTGCCAGCAGTACAGGGTATCAGCCCCAGCATTTT
CASSTGYQPQHF
>TRBV19|TRBD1|TRBJ1-1|few
TGTGCCACCACGGACAGGGGGAACACTGAAGCTTTCTTT
CATTDRGNTEAFF
>TRBV5-1|-|TRBJ1-1|-
TGCGCCAGCAGCTTGGCCGGACAAATGAACACTGAAGCTTTCTTT
CASSLAGQMNTEAFF
>TRBV5-4|-|TRBJ1-2|-
TGTGCCAGCAGCTTGGGGGGCTCCTATGGCTACACCTTC
CASSLGGSYGYTF
>TRBV5-1|TRBD1|TRBJ1-2|-
TGCGCCAGCAGCCCGACAGGGGCCTACTATGGCTACACCTTC
CASSPTGAYYGYTF
>TRBV29-1|TRBD1|TRBJ2-5|once
TGCAGCGGCCGGAAGACCGGGACAGGTCAAGAGACCCAGTACTTC
CSGRKTGTGQETQYF
>TRBV5-6|-|TRBJ2-2|-
TGTGCCAGCAGCTTCGCCGGTTACCTCACCGGGGAGCTGTTTTTT
CASSFAGYLTGELFF
>TRBV7-9|TRBD1|TRBJ1-2|-
TGTGCCAGCAGCGGGTGGACAGGGGTCTATGGCTACACCTTC
CASSGWTGVYGYTF
>TRBV28|TRBD2|TRBJ2-1|-
TGTGCCAGCAGTTCCCCTAGCGGGGGGTCCAATGAGCAGTTCTTC
CASSSPSGGSNEQFF
>TRBV14|-|TRBJ1-2|-
TGTGCCAGCAGCCAGAGTAGGCAGGGGAACGGCTACACCTTC
CASSQSRQGNGYTF
>TRBV2|TRBD1|TRBJ2-6|-
TGTGCCAGCAGCCGCCGGACAGGGCAAAACTCTGGGGCCAACGTCCTGACTTTC
CASSRRTGQNSGANVLTF
>TRBV6-5|-|TRBJ2-1|-
TGTGCCAGCCACCGAACAGGGAACAATGAGCAGTTCTTC
CASHRTGNNEQFF
>TRBV29-1|TRBD2|TRBJ2-2|-
TGCAGCGTTGAAATCGGTAGTGGGACTAGCGGGAGATCCACCGGGGAGCTGTTTTTT
CSVEIGSGTSGRSTGELFF